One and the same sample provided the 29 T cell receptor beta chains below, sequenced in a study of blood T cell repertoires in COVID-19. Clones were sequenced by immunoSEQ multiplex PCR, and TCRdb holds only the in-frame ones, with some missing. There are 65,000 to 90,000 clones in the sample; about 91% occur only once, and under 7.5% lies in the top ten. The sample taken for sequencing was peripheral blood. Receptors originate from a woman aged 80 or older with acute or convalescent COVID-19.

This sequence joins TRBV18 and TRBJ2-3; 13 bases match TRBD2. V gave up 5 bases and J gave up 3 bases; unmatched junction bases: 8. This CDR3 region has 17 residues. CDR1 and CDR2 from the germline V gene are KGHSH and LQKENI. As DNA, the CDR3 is TGTGCCAGCTCATCTCGGACTAGCGGGAGAGTTACAGATACGCAGTATTTT. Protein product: CASSSRTSGRVTDTQYF.

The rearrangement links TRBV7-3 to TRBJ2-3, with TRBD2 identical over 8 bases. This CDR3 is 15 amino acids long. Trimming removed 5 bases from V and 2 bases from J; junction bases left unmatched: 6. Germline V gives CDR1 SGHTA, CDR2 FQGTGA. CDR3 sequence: CASSITSGPTDTQYF. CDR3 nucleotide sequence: TGTGCCAGCAGCATCACTAGCGGACCCACAGATACGCAGTATTTT.

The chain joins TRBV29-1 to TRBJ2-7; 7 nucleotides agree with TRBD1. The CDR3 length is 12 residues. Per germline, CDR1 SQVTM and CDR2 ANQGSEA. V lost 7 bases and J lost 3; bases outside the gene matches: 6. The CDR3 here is CSAGQDFYEQYF. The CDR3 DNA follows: TGCAGCGCTGGACAGGATTTCTACGAGCAGTACTTC.

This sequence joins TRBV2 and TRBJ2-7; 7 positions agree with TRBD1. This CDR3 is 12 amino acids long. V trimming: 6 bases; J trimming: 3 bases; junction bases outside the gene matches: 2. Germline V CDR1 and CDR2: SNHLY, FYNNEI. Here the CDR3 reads CASRGQDYEQYF. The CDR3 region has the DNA TGTGCCAGCAGAGGACAGGACTACGAGCAGTACTTC.

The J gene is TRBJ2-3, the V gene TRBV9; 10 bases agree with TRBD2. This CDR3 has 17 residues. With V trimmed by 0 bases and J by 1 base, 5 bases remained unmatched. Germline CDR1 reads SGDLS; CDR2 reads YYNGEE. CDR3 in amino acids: CASSVVGSGGRTDTQYF. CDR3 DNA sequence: TGTGCCAGCAGCGTAGTAGGTAGCGGGGGGCGCACAGATACGCAGTATTTT.

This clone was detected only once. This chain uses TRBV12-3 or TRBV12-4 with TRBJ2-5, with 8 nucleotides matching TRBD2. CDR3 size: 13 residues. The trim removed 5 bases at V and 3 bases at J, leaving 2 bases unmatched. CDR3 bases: TGTGCCAGCAGTACTAGCGGTAAAGAGACCCAGTACTTC. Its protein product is CASSTSGKETQYF.

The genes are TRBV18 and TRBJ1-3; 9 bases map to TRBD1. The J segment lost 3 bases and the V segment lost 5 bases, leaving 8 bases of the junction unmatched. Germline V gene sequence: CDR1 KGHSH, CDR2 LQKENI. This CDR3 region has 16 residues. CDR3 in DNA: TGTGCCAGCTCAGAAAAACAGGGGGCAGGTGGAAACACCATATATTTT. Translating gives CASSEKQGAGGNTIYF.

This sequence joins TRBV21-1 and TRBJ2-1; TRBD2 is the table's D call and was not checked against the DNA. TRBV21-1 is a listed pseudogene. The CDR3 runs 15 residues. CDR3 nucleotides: TGTGCCAGCAGTTTCCGACCTAGCTCCTACAATGAGCAGTTCTTC. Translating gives CASSFRPSSYNEQFF.

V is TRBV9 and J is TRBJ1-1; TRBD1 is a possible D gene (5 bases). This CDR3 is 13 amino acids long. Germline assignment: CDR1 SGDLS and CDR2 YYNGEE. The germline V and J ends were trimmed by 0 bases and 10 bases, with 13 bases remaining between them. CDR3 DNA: TGTGCCAGCAGCGTAGTGACTCAGGGCTTAGCTTTCTTT. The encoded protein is CASSVVTQGLAFF.

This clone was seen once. For the CDR3, the DNA is TGTGCCAGTAGTATTAAGGGGGGGCAATTCAATCAGCCCCAGCATTTT. It translates to CASSIKGGQFNQPQHF. This chain connects TRBV19 to TRBJ1-5; D possibly corresponds to TRBD1 (6 bases). V gave up 3 bases and J gave up 3 bases, with 15 bases separating them. The germline CDR1 and CDR2 sequences are LNHDA and SQIVND (reference sequence). The CDR3 is 16 residues long.

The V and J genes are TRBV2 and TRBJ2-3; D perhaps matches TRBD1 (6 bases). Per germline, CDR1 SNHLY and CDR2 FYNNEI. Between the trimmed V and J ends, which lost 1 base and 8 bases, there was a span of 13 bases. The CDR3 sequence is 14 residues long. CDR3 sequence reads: CASSEGQADLTQYF. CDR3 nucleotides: TGTGCCAGCAGTGAAGGACAGGCCGACCTTACGCAGTATTTT. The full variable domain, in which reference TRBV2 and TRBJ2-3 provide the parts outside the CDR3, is EPEVTQTPSHQVTQMGQEVILRCVPISNHLYFYWYRQILGQKVEFLVSFYNNEISEKSEIFDDQFSVERPDGSNFTLKIRSTKLEDSAMYFCASSEGQADLTQYFGPGTRLTVL.

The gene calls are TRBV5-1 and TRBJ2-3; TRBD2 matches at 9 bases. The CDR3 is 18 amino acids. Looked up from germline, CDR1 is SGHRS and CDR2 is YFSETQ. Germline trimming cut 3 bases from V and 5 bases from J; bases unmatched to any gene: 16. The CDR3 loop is CASSWRGGLAGEVDTQYF. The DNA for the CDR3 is TGCGCCAGCAGCTGGAGGGGAGGATTAGCGGGAGAGGTAGATACGCAGTATTTT. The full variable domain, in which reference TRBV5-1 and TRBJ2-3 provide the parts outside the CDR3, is KAGVTQTPRYLIKTRGQQVTLSCSPISGHRSVSWYQQTPGQGLQFLFEYFSETQRNKGNFPGRFSGRQFSNSRSEMNVSTLELGDSALYLCASSWRGGLAGEVDTQYFGPGTRLTVL.

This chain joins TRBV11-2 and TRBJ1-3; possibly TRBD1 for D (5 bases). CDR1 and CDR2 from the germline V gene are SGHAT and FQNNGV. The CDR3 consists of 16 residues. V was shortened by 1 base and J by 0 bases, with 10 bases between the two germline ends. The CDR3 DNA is TGTGCCAGCAGCTTAGGGACACCGCGCTCTGGAAACACCATATATTTT. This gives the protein CASSLGTPRSGNTIYF. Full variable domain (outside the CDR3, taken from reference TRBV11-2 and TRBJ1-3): EAGVAQSPRYKIIEKRQSVAFWCNPISGHATLYWYQQILGQGPKLLIQFQNNGVVDDSQLPKDRFSAERLKGVDSTLKIQPAKLEDSAVYLCASSLGTPRSGNTIYFGEGSWLTVV.

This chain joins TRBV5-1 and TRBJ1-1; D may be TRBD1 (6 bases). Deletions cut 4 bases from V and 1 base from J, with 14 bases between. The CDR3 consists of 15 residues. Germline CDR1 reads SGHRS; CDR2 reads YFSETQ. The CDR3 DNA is TGCGCCAGCAGCCCTGGACAGAACCAGAACACTGAAGCTTTCTTT. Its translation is CASSPGQNQNTEAFF.

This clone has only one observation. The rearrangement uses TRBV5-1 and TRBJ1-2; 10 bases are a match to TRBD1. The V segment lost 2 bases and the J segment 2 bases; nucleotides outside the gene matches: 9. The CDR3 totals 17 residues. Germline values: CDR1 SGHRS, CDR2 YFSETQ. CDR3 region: CASSFGVSGQGNYGYTF. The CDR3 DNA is TGCGCCAGCAGCTTTGGGGTCTCGGGACAGGGGAACTATGGCTACACCTTC.

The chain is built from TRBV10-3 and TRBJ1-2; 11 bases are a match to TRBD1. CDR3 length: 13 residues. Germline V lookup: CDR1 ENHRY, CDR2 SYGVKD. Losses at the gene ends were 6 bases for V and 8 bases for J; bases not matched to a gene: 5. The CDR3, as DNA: TGTGCCATCAGCAGGACAGGGGGCTTAGGCTACACCTTC. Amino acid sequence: CAISRTGGLGYTF.

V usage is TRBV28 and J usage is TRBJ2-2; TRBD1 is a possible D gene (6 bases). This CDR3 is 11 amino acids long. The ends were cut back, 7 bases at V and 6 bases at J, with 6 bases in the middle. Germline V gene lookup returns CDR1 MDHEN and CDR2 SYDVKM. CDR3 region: CASKGAGELFF. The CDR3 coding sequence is TGTGCCAGCAAGGGGGCCGGGGAGCTGTTTTTT.

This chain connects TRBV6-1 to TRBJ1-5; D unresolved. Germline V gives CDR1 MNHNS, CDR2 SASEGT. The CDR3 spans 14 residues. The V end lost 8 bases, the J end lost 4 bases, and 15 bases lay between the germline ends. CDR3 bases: TGTGCCAGCGGTCGGGTCGGTGGGAATCAGCCCCAGCATTTT. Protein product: CASGRVGGNQPQHF.

As DNA, the CDR3 is TGTGCCTGGGGGACAGACCCTTCACCCCTCCACTTT. Encoded protein: CAWGTDPSPLHF. This rearrangement joins TRBV30 to TRBJ1-6; 7 positions agree with TRBD1. V lost 5 bases and J lost 9; bases outside the gene matches: 4. There are 12 residues in the CDR3. Germline V gene lookup returns CDR1 GTSNPN and CDR2 SVGIG (reference sequence).

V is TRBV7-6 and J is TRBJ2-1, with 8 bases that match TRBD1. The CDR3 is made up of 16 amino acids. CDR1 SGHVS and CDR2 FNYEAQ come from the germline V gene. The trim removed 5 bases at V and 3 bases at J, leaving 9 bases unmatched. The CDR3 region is CASSPVDRGGYNEQFF. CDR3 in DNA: TGTGCCAGCAGCCCCGTTGACAGGGGAGGCTACAATGAGCAGTTCTTC.

CDR3 sequence (DNA): TGTGCCAGCAGTCCTACCGGGACAGGGTATAACGAGCAGTACTTC. Residues: CASSPTGTGYNEQYF. V gene TRBV9 combines with J gene TRBJ2-7, with 9 bases lining up with TRBD1. V shed 5 bases and J 5 bases; nucleotides not matched to a gene: 11. Germline-derived CDR1 and CDR2 are SGDLS and YYNGEE. The CDR3 loop spans 15 amino acids.

This CDR3 reads CASPTAGELGNTIYF. CDR3 nucleotides: TGTGCCAGCCCCACCGCAGGGGAGTTAGGAAACACCATATATTTT. The J gene is TRBJ1-3, the V gene TRBV6-7; a possible D gene is TRBD1 (6 bases). TRBV6-7 is sorted into the ORF group, with uncertain function. This CDR3 spans 15 amino acids. Trimming removed 8 bases at V and 4 bases at J, with 18 bases between.

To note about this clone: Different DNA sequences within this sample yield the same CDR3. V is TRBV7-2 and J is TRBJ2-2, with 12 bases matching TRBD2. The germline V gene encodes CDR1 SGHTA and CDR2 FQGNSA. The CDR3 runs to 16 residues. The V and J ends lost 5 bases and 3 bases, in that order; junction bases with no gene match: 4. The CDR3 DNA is TGTGCCAGCAGCGTGACTAGCGGGGGACACACCGGGGAGCTGTTTTTT. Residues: CASSVTSGGHTGELFF.

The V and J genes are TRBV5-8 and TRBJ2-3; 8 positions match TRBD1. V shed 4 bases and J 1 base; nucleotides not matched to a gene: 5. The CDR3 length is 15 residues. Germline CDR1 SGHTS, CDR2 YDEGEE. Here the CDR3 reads CASSEDREGTDTQYF. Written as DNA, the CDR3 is TGTGCCAGCAGCGAGGACAGGGAGGGCACAGATACGCAGTATTTT.

Here the CDR3 DNA reads TGTGCCTTGGTAGCGGGATCGAGCTCCTACAATGAGCAGTTCTTC. Protein sequence: CALVAGSSSYNEQFF. The gene calls are TRBV30 and TRBJ2-1, with 8 bases matching TRBD2. The CDR3 totals 15 residues. The V gene end was trimmed by 7 bases and the J gene end by 0 bases; junction bases not matched to a gene: 8. Per germline, CDR1 GTSNPN and CDR2 SVGIG (reference sequence). Based on the CDR3 plus reference TRBV30 and TRBJ2-1, the full variable domain is SQTIHQWPATLVQPVGSPLSLECTVEGTSNPNLYWYRQAAGRGLQLLFYSVGIGQISSEVPQNLSASRPQDRQFILSSKKLLLSDSGFYLCALVAGSSSYNEQFFGPGTRLTVL.

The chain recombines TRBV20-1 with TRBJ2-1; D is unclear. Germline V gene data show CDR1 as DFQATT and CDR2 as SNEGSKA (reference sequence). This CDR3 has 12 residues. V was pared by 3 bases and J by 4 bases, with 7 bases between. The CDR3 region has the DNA TGCAGTGCTAGTGCACAGTACAATGAGCAGTTCTTC. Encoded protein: CSASAQYNEQFF.

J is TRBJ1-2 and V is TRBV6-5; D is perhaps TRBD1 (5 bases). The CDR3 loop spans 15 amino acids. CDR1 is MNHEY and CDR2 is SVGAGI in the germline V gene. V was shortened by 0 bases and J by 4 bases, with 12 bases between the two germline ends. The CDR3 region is CASSYSRDPGYGYTF. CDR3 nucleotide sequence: TGTGCCAGCAGTTACTCGCGGGACCCGGGCTATGGCTACACCTTC.

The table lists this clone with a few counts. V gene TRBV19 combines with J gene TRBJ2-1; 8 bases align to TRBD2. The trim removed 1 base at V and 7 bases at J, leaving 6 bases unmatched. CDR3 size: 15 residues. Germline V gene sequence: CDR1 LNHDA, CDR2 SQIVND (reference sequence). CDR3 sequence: CASSIVRLASNEQFF. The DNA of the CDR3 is TGTGCCAGTAGTATAGTTAGACTAGCGTCGAATGAGCAGTTCTTC.

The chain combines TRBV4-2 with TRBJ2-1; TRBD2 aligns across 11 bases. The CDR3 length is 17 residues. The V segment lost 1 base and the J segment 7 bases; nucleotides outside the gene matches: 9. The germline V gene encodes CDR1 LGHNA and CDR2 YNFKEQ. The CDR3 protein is CASSQVGGLAGRNEQFF. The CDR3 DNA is TGTGCCAGCAGCCAAGTCGGAGGACTAGCGGGCCGAAATGAGCAGTTCTTC.